The 28 T cell receptor beta chains in this list originate from one sample, sequenced in a study of blood T cell repertoires in COVID-19 (TCRdb year 2020). Library preparation employed the immunoSEQ multiplex PCR assay. As stored in TCRdb, this immuneACCESS dataset retains in-frame rearrangements with V and J assigned. A fraction of the clones does not appear; measured against another copy, unresolved V genes explain less than half of the discrepancy, and the remainder lacks a known reason. The table for this sample lists around 180,000 clones; 82% of them were counted only once. More than 5% of the sample comes from the top ten. The sequenced sample consisted of peripheral blood. The source is a woman under 40 with acute or convalescent COVID-19.

The rearrangement joins TRBV3-1 (or the pseudogene TRBV3-2) to TRBJ2-2; D unclear. This CDR3 has 17 residues. With 0 bases removed from V and 0 bases from J, the gap between germline ends came to 11 bases. Germline lookup yields CDR1 LGHDT and CDR2 YNNKEL (reference sequence). The chain's CDR3 is CASSQDRLTANTGELFF. The CDR3 DNA is TGTGCCAGCAGCCAAGATCGGTTAACTGCGAACACCGGGGAGCTGTTTTTT.

In its sample, this clone was seen a few times. The J gene is TRBJ1-5, the V gene TRBV3-1 (or the pseudogene TRBV3-2); D is uncertain. CDR3 length: 15 amino acids. V was shortened by 2 bases and J by 9 bases, with 17 bases between the two germline ends. Germline CDR1 reads LGHDT; CDR2 reads YNNKEL (reference sequence). CDR3 sequence reads: CASSQSRGVVWPQHF. The CDR3 nucleotides are TGTGCCAGCAGCCAATCTCGCGGGGTAGTGTGGCCCCAGCATTTT.

This sequence joins TRBV7-3 and TRBJ2-2; maybe TRBD2 (5 bases). V lost 5 bases to trimming and J lost 5 bases, with 12 bases between them. Germline V gene data show CDR1 as SGHTA and CDR2 as FQGTGA. The CDR3 totals 14 residues. CDR3 nucleotides: TGTGCCAGCAGCGAAGGGAGTGGGACCGGGGAGCTGTTTTTT. It encodes CASSEGSGTGELFF.

The gene calls are TRBV6-5 and TRBJ2-1, with 7 positions matching TRBD2. V trimming: 4 bases; J trimming: 4 bases; junction bases outside the gene matches: 4. The CDR3 contains 14 residues. Germline lookup yields CDR1 MNHEY and CDR2 SVGAGI. The CDR3 nucleotides are TGTGCCAGCAGTTTAGCGGGTATTTACAATGAGCAGTTCTTC. Its translation is CASSLAGIYNEQFF.

The rearrangement links TRBV3-1 (or the pseudogene TRBV3-2) to TRBJ2-1, with 9 bases aligning to TRBD1. J gave up 4 bases and V 1 base, and 5 bases lay outside the gene matches. Germline V gene lookup returns CDR1 LGHDT and CDR2 YNNKEL (reference sequence). This CDR3 has 16 residues. The CDR3 is CASSQGRDRAYNEQFF. The CDR3 DNA sequence: TGTGCCAGCAGCCAAGGTAGGGACAGGGCTTACAATGAGCAGTTCTTC.

CDR3 loop: CASSPLTDRGTEAFF. The DNA for the CDR3 is TGTGCCAGCTCACCACTGACGGACCGGGGGACTGAAGCTTTCTTT. J is TRBJ1-1 and V is TRBV18, with D possibly matching TRBD1 (5 bases). The CDR3 is 15 residues long. From germline, CDR1 is KGHSH and CDR2 LQKENI. The V end lost 1 base, the J end lost 5 bases, and 14 bases lay between the germline ends.

This chain joins TRBV5-4 and TRBJ1-4; D unresolved. This CDR3 spans 12 amino acids. Trimming took off 4 bases at V and 5 bases at J, with 6 bases between the two ends. Germline CDR1 is SGHNT and CDR2 is YYREEE (reference sequence). CDR3 amino acids: CASSAVNEKLFF. The CDR3 DNA is TGTGCCAGCAGCGCAGTGAATGAAAAACTGTTTTTT. The entire variable domain, with the rest obtained from reference TRBV5-4 and TRBJ1-4, is as follows: ETGVTQSPTHLIKTRGQQVTLRCSSQSGHNTVSWYQQALGQGPQFIFQYYREEENGRGNFPPRFSGLQFPNYSSELNVNALELDDSALYLCASSAVNEKLFFGSGTQLSVL.

The chain joins TRBV5-6 to TRBJ2-2; 8 bases align to TRBD2. The CDR3 is 17 amino acids. Germline trimming cut 5 bases from V and 2 bases from J; bases unmatched to any gene: 11. Per the germline V gene, CDR1 is SGHDT and CDR2 is YYEEEE. The CDR3, as DNA: TGTGCCAGCAGGTTTTCCGGGACTAGAGGCAACACCGGGGAGCTGTTTTTT. Encoded protein: CASRFSGTRGNTGELFF.

This clone was detected a few times. The chain recombines TRBV5-6 with TRBJ1-5; 7 bases match TRBD1. This CDR3 has 16 amino acids. The germline gives CDR1 SGHDT, CDR2 YYEEEE. J was trimmed by 2 bases and V by 4 bases; bases with no gene match: 9. The CDR3 region has the DNA TGTGCCAGCAGCGAAAACAGGGGCGCGGGCAATCAGCCCCAGCATTTT. This encodes CASSENRGAGNQPQHF.

V usage is TRBV27 and J usage is TRBJ2-7, with D tentatively TRBD2 (5 bases). This CDR3 has 15 amino acids. Trimming stripped 4 bases from V and 3 bases from J, with 16 bases between. Per the germline V gene, CDR1 is MNHEY and CDR2 is SMNVEV (reference sequence). DNA for the CDR3: TGTGCCAGCAGTTCATCCGGCACGGGAAACTACGAGCAGTACTTC. Encoded protein: CASSSSGTGNYEQYF.

Note on this clone: Because the CDR3's place on the DNA is in doubt, the DNA is left out and the CDR3 is given as listed by TCRdb. This chain joins TRBV19 and TRBJ1-1; the D segment call TRBD1 is taken from the table without a DNA check. The V gene's germline CDR1 is LNHDA and CDR2 SQIVND (reference sequence). The CDR3 extends over 15 residues, inclusive of both ends. CDR3 region: CASSIRARVDTEAFF.

The V and J genes are TRBV19 and TRBJ2-5, with TRBD1 matching over 12 bases. This CDR3 region has 16 residues. Losses at the gene ends were 10 bases for V and 5 bases for J; bases not matched to a gene: 14. CDR1 LNHDA and CDR2 SQIVND come from the germline V gene (reference sequence). The CDR3 region is CATSTGTGGLRETQYF. CDR3 DNA sequence: TGTGCCACTTCGACCGGGACAGGGGGCTTACGGGAGACCCAGTACTTC. Full variable domain (remainder filled in from reference TRBV19 and TRBJ2-5): DGGITQSPKYLFRKEGQNVTLSCEQNLNHDAMYWYRQDPGQGLRLIYYSQIVNDFQKGDIAEGYSVSREKKESFPLTVTSAQKNPTAFYLCATSTGTGGLRETQYFGPGTRLLVL.

The chain is built from TRBV10-3 and TRBJ2-2; 8 bases agree with TRBD1. The germline V gene encodes CDR1 ENHRY and CDR2 SYGVKD. The ends lost 11 bases at V and 0 bases at J; junction bases unmatched: 2. The CDR3 spans 13 residues. The CDR3 DNA reads as TGTGCCGTACAGGGGGCGAACACCGGGGAGCTGTTTTTT. It translates to CAVQGANTGELFF.

The CDR3 bases are TGTGCCAGCAGCCAATCGATAGCTAGCTCCTACAATGAGCAGTTCTTC. This sequence encodes CASSQSIASSYNEQFF. V usage is TRBV4-2 and J usage is TRBJ2-1, with D uncertain. The CDR3 spans 16 residues. In germline, CDR1 is LGHNA, CDR2 YNFKEQ. V was cut by 2 bases and J by 0 bases, with 11 bases left in between.

CDR3 region: CASSVGLDARSEQFF. The CDR3 nucleotides read TGTGCCAGCAGCGTAGGCCTAGATGCGAGGAGTGAGCAGTTCTTC. The chain uses TRBV9 and TRBJ2-1; no reliable D call. Looked up from germline, CDR1 is SGDLS and CDR2 is YYNGEE. This CDR3 is built from 15 residues. V was pared by 0 bases and J by 9 bases, with 16 bases between.

This clone was seen a handful of times. J is TRBJ1-1 and V is TRBV6-4; TRBD1 is a possible D gene (5 bases). Germline values: CDR1 MRHNA, CDR2 SNTAGT. V was trimmed by 2 bases and J by 6 bases, leaving 10 bases between them. The CDR3 covers 13 residues. The CDR3 nucleotides read TGTGCCAGCAGTGACCCTTTAGGGGCTGAAGCTTTCTTT. The encoded protein is CASSDPLGAEAFF.

The CDR3 coding sequence is TGTGCCAGCAGTCTAAACCCCGGGAACACTGAAGCTTTCTTT. Its protein product is CASSLNPGNTEAFF. V and J are TRBV7-2 and TRBJ1-1; no clear D gene. Germline assignment: CDR1 SGHTA and CDR2 FQGNSA. The CDR3 contains 14 residues. V lost 6 bases and J 1 base, leaving 12 bases between the germline ends. Full variable domain (remainder filled in from reference TRBV7-2 and TRBJ1-1): GAGVSQSPSNKVTEKGKDVELRCDPISGHTALYWYRQSLGQGLEFLIYFQGNSAPDKSGLPSDRFSAERTGGSVSTLTIQRTQQEDSAVYLCASSLNPGNTEAFFGQGTRLTVV.

This clone was seen more than once but under ten times. The CDR3 sequence is CASSLVAGGPLSDTQYF. DNA of the CDR3: TGCGCCAGCAGCTTGGTTGCGGGAGGGCCTTTATCAGATACGCAGTATTTT. V and J are TRBV5-1 and TRBJ2-3, with TRBD2 matching over 9 bases. The V segment lost 0 bases and the J segment 4 bases; nucleotides outside the gene matches: 9. Per germline, CDR1 SGHRS and CDR2 YFSETQ. CDR3 size: 17 residues.

The V gene is TRBV15, the J gene TRBJ1-2; D may be TRBD1 (6 bases). Germline CDR1 is LNHNV and CDR2 is YYDKDF (reference sequence). V was trimmed by 3 bases and J by 2 bases, leaving 7 bases between them. The CDR3 covers 13 residues. The DNA for the CDR3 is TGTGCCACCAGCAGGGGACAAAACTATGGCTACACCTTC. It translates to CATSRGQNYGYTF.

This clone was observed a few times. The chain is built from TRBV20-1 and TRBJ2-7; D gene uncertain. V dropped 5 bases and J dropped 7 bases, with 12 bases sitting between them. This CDR3 has 11 residues. The V gene's germline CDR1 is DFQATT and CDR2 SNEGSKA (reference sequence). The CDR3 loop reads CSAAIEAEQYF. The DNA of the CDR3 is TGCAGTGCTGCCATTGAAGCAGAGCAGTACTTC.

The V gene is TRBV16, the J gene TRBJ1-1; D is unresolved. Trimming pared 0 bases from V and 8 bases from J, leaving 7 bases between. Looked up from germline, CDR1 is KGHSY and CDR2 is FQNENV. This CDR3 spans 12 amino acids. The CDR3 is CASSQSRQEAFF. As DNA, the CDR3 is TGTGCCAGCAGCCAATCCAGGCAGGAAGCTTTCTTT.

V usage is TRBV24-1 and J usage is TRBJ2-2, with D tentatively TRBD2 (6 bases). Germline V gene lookup returns CDR1 KGHDR and CDR2 SFDVKD. V was pared by 10 bases and J by 4 bases, with 12 bases between. The CDR3 loop spans 13 amino acids. In DNA form, the CDR3 reads TGTGCCACGCCGGGGGTGATCACCGGGGAGCTGTTTTTT. Its protein is CATPGVITGELFF.

DNA of the CDR3: TGTGCCTGGAGTGTCGGGGAGCAGTACTTC. This gives the protein CAWSVGEQYF. The chain links TRBV30 to TRBJ2-7; unclear D gene. From germline, CDR1 is GTSNPN and CDR2 SVGIG (reference sequence). The CDR3 is 10 residues long. V gave up 0 bases and J gave up 7 bases, with 4 bases separating them.

V is TRBV6-5 and J is TRBJ1-1, with 8 bases identical to TRBD1. V lost 6 bases and J lost 6; bases outside the gene matches: 6. The CDR3 length is 13 residues. The germline CDR1 and CDR2 sequences are MNHEY and SVGAGI. CDR3 amino acids: CASRAGGSAEAFF. The CDR3 DNA reads as TGTGCCAGCAGGGCAGGGGGCTCAGCTGAAGCTTTCTTT.

The chain joins TRBV19 to TRBJ1-5; D is undetermined. Between the trimmed V and J ends, which lost 5 bases and 1 base, there was a span of 15 bases. The CDR3 is 16 amino acids. Per the germline V gene, CDR1 is LNHDA and CDR2 is SQIVND (reference sequence). As DNA, the CDR3 is TGTGCCAGTAGTTCCAGCGGGCTCCAAAGCAATCAGCCCCAGCATTTT. This translates into CASSSSGLQSNQPQHF.

The V and J genes are TRBV6-1 and TRBJ2-1, with 10 bases identical to TRBD2. V lost 2 bases, J lost 9 bases, and 4 bases stayed unmatched. This CDR3 spans 14 amino acids. Germline V gives CDR1 MNHNS, CDR2 SASEGT. CDR3 loop: CASSEFVAGGEQFF. DNA of the CDR3: TGTGCCAGCAGTGAATTTGTAGCGGGAGGTGAGCAGTTCTTC.

The V gene is TRBV21-1, the J gene TRBJ2-7; the DNA was not compared with TRBD1, the D call given in the table. TRBV21-1 is a recognized pseudogene. The CDR3 length is 13 residues. CDR3 sequence: CASSNTGGDEQYF. Written as DNA, the CDR3 is TGTGCCAGCAGTAACACAGGGGGGGACGAGCAGTACTTC.

This clone was seen a handful of times. The chain has TRBV2 and TRBJ1-5; a possible D gene is TRBD1 (5 bases). The CDR3 is 14 amino acids. Between the trimmed V and J ends, which lost 9 bases and 3 bases, there was a span of 15 bases. Looked up from germline, CDR1 is SNHLY and CDR2 is FYNNEI. Here the CDR3 DNA reads TGTGCCAGTCAGGGAATACGCTCCAATCAGCCCCAGCATTTT. It yields the protein CASQGIRSNQPQHF.